This TCR beta chain was observed in a study of blood T cell repertoires in COVID-19. In the study overall: There were acute and convalescent COVID-19 samples, and they came from the United States, Italy and Spain.

As handled by the study authors: Reference gene primer amplification yielded estimated nucleated cell counts. Only in-frame clones appear in the TCRdb table, and some are missing; sequencing was by immunoSEQ multiplex PCR. V, J and clone size reflect that table, while D and trimming were determined from the DNA. There are approximately 110,000 clones in the sample; 85% to 90% occur only once, and 0.88% lies in the top ten. This CDR3 spans 15 amino acids. Germline-derived CDR1 and CDR2 are SGDLS and YYNGEE. V was cut by 2 bases and J by 4 bases, with 14 bases left in between. The receptor was isolated from a woman between 50 and 59 years old with active or convalescent COVID-19. The J gene is TRBJ2-3, the V gene TRBV9, with a possible D match to TRBD1 (6 bases). The sample taken for sequencing was peripheral blood. The chain's CDR3 is CASSVQGIGADTQYF. CDR3 sequence (DNA): TGTGCCAGCAGCGTCCAGGGGATCGGGGCAGATACGCAGTATTTT. The full variable domain, with the rest looked up from reference TRBV9 and TRBJ2-3, is DSGVTQTPKHLITATGQRVTLRCSPRSGDLSVYWYQQSLDQGLQFLIQYYNGEERAKGNILERFSAQQFPDLHSELNLSSLELGDSALYFCASSVQGIGADTQYFGPGTRLTVL.